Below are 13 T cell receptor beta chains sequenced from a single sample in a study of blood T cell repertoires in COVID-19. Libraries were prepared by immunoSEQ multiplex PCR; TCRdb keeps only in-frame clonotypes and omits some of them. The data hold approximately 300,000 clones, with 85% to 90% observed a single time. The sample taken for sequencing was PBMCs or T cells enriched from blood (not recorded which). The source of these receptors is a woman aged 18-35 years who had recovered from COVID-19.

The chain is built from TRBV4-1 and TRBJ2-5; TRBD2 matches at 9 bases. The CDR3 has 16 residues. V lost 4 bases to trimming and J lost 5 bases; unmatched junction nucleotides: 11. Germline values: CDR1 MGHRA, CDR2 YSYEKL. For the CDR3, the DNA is TGCGCCAGCAGCCCGTCCCGTGCGGCGGGGGGGGAGACCCAGTACTTC. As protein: CASSPSRAAGGETQYF.

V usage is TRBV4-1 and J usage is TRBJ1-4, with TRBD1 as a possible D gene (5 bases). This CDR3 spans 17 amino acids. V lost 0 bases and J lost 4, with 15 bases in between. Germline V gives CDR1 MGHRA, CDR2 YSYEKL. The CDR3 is CASSQDLGDAVNEKLFF. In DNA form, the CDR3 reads TGCGCCAGCAGCCAAGACTTAGGGGATGCCGTTAATGAAAAACTGTTTTTT.

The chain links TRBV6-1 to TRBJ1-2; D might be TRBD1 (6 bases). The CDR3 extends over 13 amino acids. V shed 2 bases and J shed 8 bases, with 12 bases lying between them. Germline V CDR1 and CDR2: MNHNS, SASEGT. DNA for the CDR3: TGTGCCAGCAGTGAAAAGGGGGAAACGGGCTACACCTTC. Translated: CASSEKGETGYTF.

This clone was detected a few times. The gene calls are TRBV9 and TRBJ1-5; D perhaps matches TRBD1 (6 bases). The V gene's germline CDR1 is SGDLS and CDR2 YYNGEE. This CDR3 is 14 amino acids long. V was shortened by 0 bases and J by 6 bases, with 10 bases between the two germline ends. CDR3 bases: TGTGCCAGCAGCGTAGCAGGGGTCTTTCAGCCCCAGCATTTT. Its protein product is CASSVAGVFQPQHF.

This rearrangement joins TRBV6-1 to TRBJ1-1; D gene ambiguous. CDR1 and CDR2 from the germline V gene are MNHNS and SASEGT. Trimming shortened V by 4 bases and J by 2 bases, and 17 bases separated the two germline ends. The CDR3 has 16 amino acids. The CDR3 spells CASSAPLPGVNTEAFF. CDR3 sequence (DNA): TGTGCCAGCAGTGCCCCCCTCCCCGGGGTAAACACTGAAGCTTTCTTT.

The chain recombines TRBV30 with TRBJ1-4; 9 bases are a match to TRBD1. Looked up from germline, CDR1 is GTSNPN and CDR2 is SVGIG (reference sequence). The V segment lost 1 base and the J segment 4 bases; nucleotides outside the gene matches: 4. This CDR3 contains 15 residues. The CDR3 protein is CAWSAGQGINEKLFF. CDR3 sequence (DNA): TGTGCCTGGAGTGCCGGACAGGGGATTAATGAAAAACTGTTTTTT.

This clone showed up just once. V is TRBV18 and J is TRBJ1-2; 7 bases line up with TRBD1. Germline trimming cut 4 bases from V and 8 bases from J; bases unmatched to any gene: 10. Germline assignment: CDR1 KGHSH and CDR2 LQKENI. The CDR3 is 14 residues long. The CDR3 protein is CASSLSDRVGGYTF. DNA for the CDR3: TGTGCCAGCTCACTTTCTGACAGGGTCGGAGGCTACACCTTC.

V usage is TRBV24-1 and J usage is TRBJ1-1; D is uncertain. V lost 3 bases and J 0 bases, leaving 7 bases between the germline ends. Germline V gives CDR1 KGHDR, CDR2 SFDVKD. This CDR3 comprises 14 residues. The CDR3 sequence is CATSDNTMNTEAFF. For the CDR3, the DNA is TGTGCCACCAGTGATAACACCATGAACACTGAAGCTTTCTTT.

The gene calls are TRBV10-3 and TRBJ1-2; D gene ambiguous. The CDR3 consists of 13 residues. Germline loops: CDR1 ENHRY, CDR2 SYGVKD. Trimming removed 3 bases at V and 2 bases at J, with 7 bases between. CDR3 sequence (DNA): TGTGCCATCAGTGACAGTACCAACTATGGCTACACCTTC. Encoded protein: CAISDSTNYGYTF.

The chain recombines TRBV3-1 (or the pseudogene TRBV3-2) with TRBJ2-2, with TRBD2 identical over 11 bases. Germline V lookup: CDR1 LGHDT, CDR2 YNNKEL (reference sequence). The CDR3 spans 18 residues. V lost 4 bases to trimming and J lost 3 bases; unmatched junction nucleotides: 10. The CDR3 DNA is TGTGCCAGCAGCCCATTAGCGGGGGGGCTTAGGTACACCGGGGAGCTGTTTTTT. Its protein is CASSPLAGGLRYTGELFF.

The CDR3 here is CASSLRAGGGYEQYF. CDR3 coding DNA: TGTGCCAGCAGCTTAAGAGCGGGGGGAGGGTACGAGCAGTACTTC. The J gene is TRBJ2-7, the V gene TRBV3-1 (or the pseudogene TRBV3-2), with 9 positions matching TRBD2. Germline CDR1 and CDR2: LGHDT and YNNKEL (reference sequence). V shed 5 bases and J 4 bases; nucleotides not matched to a gene: 9. The CDR3 spans 15 residues.

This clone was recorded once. CDR3 DNA: TGTGCCAGCTCCCAGTTGGAGTATGGCTACACCTTC. Translating gives CASSQLEYGYTF. The chain links TRBV6-5 to TRBJ1-2; D is unclear. Germline CDR1 and CDR2: MNHEY and SVGAGI. The V gene lost 8 bases and the J gene lost 5 bases, with 12 bases spanning the gap. This CDR3 spans 12 amino acids.

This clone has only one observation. The DNA of the CDR3 is TGTGCCAGCAGTTTATCAATCCGAGCCTACGAGCAGTACTTC. Translating gives CASSLSIRAYEQYF. The chain uses TRBV28 and TRBJ2-7; no clear D gene. The CDR3 sequence is 14 residues long. Germline loops: CDR1 MDHEN, CDR2 SYDVKM. Deletions cut 1 base from V and 2 bases from J, with 9 bases between.